The sample holds a few counts of the clone carrying this TCR beta chain. Its cognate antigen is unknown. MiXCR, applied by TCRdb to the 5' RACE reads, yields one record per CDR3 protein. This repertoire shows approximately 64,000 distinct CDR3 sequences, around 4.6% found once; its top ten account for approximately 4.9%. From germline, CDR1 is SNHLY and CDR2 FYNNEI. The V end lost 4 bases, the J end lost 6 bases, and 14 bases lay between the germline ends. The CDR3 covers 14 residues. The data are from a study of early T cells in non-severe SARS-CoV-2 infection. Whole-study results and caveats: VDJdb matching skewed toward anti-spike CD8 responses, missing private and CD4 specificities.

V gene TRBV2 combines with J gene TRBJ2-3, with TRBD2 as a possible D gene (5 bases). The source material was whole blood. The TCR sequence derives from an adult who was a healthcare worker with PCR-confirmed SARS-CoV-2 infection or an uninfected control (not recorded which). The CDR3 spells CASSVTRTGDTQYF. CDR3 DNA: TGTGCCAGCAGTGTAACTAGGACGGGGGATACGCAGTATTTT.